Each of the 22 T cell receptor beta chains below was sequenced from the same sample in a study of blood T cells in healthy people across ages (dated by TCRdb to between 2014 and 2017). Library creation used 5' RACE. Sequencing used an Illumina HiSeq 2500. A second PCR of about 6 to 12 cycles was run with a J-beta primer mix and a sample-barcoded 5' primer. TCRdb trimmed the raw reads at Q25, called clones with MiXCR and kept productive beta chains. Every CDR3 protein is listed once, alongside the most common genes and DNA of its rows. The sample table lists about 700,000 distinct CDR3 sequences, roughly 32% of them with a count of one. 15% of the sample lies in the top ten. Sequencing input: blood. These receptors were obtained from a woman of 80 years or more in good health. Donor details come from another sample of the same person, matched by shared clones.

Comments on this clonotype: A much larger clone lies one base from this, so it may be a read error. This chain links TRBV6-5 with TRBJ2-1, with D possibly being TRBD1 (5 bases). This CDR3 comprises 14 residues. The V gene's germline CDR1 is MNHEY and CDR2 SVGAGI. The CDR3 DNA reads TGTGCCAGCAGTTATCAAGCAGGGTGGAATGAGCGGTTCTTC. This encodes CASSYQAGWNERFF.

There are a few counts of this clonotype. A much more abundant neighbour one base away suggests this may be a read error. As DNA, the CDR3 is TGTGCCAGCAGTTTCGGTCAGGGGGAAGCATATGGCTACACCTTC. Residues: CASSFGQGEAYGYTF. The chain couples TRBV12-3 or TRBV12-4 to TRBJ1-2; 7 bases map to TRBD1. V shed 3 bases and J 5 bases; nucleotides not matched to a gene: 9. CDR3 size: 15 residues.

This clonotype was found many times. The J gene is TRBJ2-5, the V gene TRBV20-1, with 15 bases aligning to TRBD2. The CDR3 sequence is 17 residues long. J lost 2 bases, V lost 7 bases, and 11 bases had no gene match. The V gene's germline CDR1 is DFQATT and CDR2 SNEGSKA (reference sequence). DNA of the CDR3: TGCAGTGTTCCACGGCGAGGGACTAGCGGGGGGCAAGAGACCCAGTACTTC. Translating gives CSVPRRGTSGGQETQYF.

Ten or more counts support this clonotype. The rearrangement links TRBV12-5 to TRBJ2-7, with D unresolved. Germline V gives CDR1 LGHNT, CDR2 FRNRAP. Trimming removed 2 bases at V and 4 bases at J, with 3 bases between. The CDR3 covers 11 residues. CDR3 nucleotide sequence: TGTGCTAGTGGTTTGAAATACGAGCAGTACTTC. Amino acid sequence: CASGLKYEQYF.

The sample holds many counts of this clonotype. The chain employs TRBV5-1 and TRBJ1-1, with D perhaps TRBD1 (6 bases). Per the germline V gene, CDR1 is SGHRS and CDR2 is YFSETQ. V was trimmed by 0 bases and J by 7 bases, leaving 16 bases between them. There are 15 residues in the CDR3. CDR3 bases: TGCGCCAGCAGCTTGGACAATTGGGGGCTCAGTGAAGCTTTCTTT. Protein: CASSLDNWGLSEAFF.

The chain is built from TRBV14 and TRBJ2-3; 10 bases match TRBD1. V trimming: 5 bases; J trimming: 5 bases; junction bases outside the gene matches: 7. The germline gives CDR1 SGHDN, CDR2 FVKESK. There are 15 residues in the CDR3. The DNA of the CDR3 is TGTGCCAGCAGCACAGACAGGGGGCTCAAAGATACGCAGTATTTT. Translated, it gives CASSTDRGLKDTQYF.

This clonotype occurred a few times. V is TRBV6-1 and J is TRBJ1-1; no clear D. The CDR3 is 13 residues long. V lost 7 bases, J lost 0 bases, and 9 bases lay in between. The germline CDR1 and CDR2 sequences are MNHNS and SASEGT. CDR3 amino acids: CASKWGVNTEAFF. The CDR3, as DNA: TGTGCCAGCAAATGGGGTGTGAACACTGAAGCTTTCTTT.

This chain uses TRBV10-3 with TRBJ2-7, with D maybe TRBD2 (5 bases). This CDR3 has 12 amino acids. Germline CDR1 reads ENHRY; CDR2 reads SYGVKD. V lost 2 bases, J lost 7 bases, and 9 bases lay in between. The DNA of the CDR3 is TGTGCCATCAGTGAGGTCGGGATTGAGCAGTACTTC. It encodes CAISEVGIEQYF.

There are many counts of this clonotype. The V call is TRBV7-9, the J call TRBJ2-1, with a possible D match to TRBD2 (7 bases). Germline V lookup: CDR1 SEHNR, CDR2 FQNEAQ (reference sequence). The CDR3 consists of 16 residues. Deletions cut 10 bases from V and 7 bases from J, with 26 bases between. This CDR3 reads CATIHGMGGGHNEQFF. The CDR3 bases are TGTGCCACCATTCACGGCATGGGGGGGGGCCATAATGAGCAGTTCTTC.

This clonotype turned up a few times. Just one base apart from a much larger clone, this may be a read error. The chain employs TRBV4-3 and TRBJ2-5, with 7 bases identical to TRBD2. The V gene end was trimmed by 4 bases and the J gene end by 11 bases; junction bases not matched to a gene: 16. Germline CDR1 is LGHNA and CDR2 is YSLEER. The CDR3 has 15 amino acids. CDR3 amino acids: CASSLERGAPYVQYF. Here the CDR3 DNA reads TGCGCCAGCAGCCTAGAGCGGGGCGCTCCCTACGTGCAGTACTTC.

This chain connects TRBV20-1 to TRBJ2-3, with 16 nucleotides matching TRBD2. With V trimmed by 3 bases and J by 4 bases, 10 bases remained unmatched. Germline V lookup: CDR1 DFQATT, CDR2 SNEGSKA (reference sequence). The CDR3 runs to 18 residues. The CDR3 loop is CSASPGTSGGAFPDTQYF. The CDR3 bases are TGCAGTGCTAGTCCCGGGACTAGCGGGGGGGCCTTCCCAGATACGCAGTATTTT.

This clonotype showed up just once. V usage is TRBV20-1 and J usage is TRBJ2-7; perhaps TRBD2 as D (5 bases). The germline gives CDR1 DFQATT, CDR2 SNEGSKA (reference sequence). The germline V and J ends were trimmed by 3 bases and 5 bases, with 14 bases remaining between them. The CDR3 sequence is 13 residues long. CDR3 nucleotides: TGCAGTGCTAGGGACTCCTTTAGCCACGAGCAGTACTTC. This codes for CSARDSFSHEQYF.

With regard to this clonotype: This is likely a read error, given that the CDR3 carries no conserved phenylalanine or tryptophan at its end. The CDR3 sequence: CSARSWGTSSPLGETQYC. The CDR3 nucleotides are TGCAGTGCTAGATCCTGGGGAACTAGTTCACCCTTGGGTGAGACCCAGTACTGC. The chain joins TRBV20-1 to TRBJ2-7, with D possibly matching TRBD2 (5 bases). Gene TRBJ2-5 matches the end of the DNA better, so the J call may be wrong. CDR3 length: 18 amino acids. Germline V gives CDR1 DFQATT, CDR2 SNEGSKA (reference sequence).

This clonotype was picked up many times. The J gene is TRBJ2-7, the V gene TRBV20-1; 10 bases are a match to TRBD2. The CDR3 consists of 15 residues. V dropped 6 bases and J dropped 1; count of bases not matched to a gene: 9. CDR1 DFQATT and CDR2 SNEGSKA come from the germline V gene (reference sequence). The CDR3 DNA follows: TGCAGTGCAGGGGAAGGACTAGCGGATTCCTACGAGCAGTACTTC. It specifies CSAGEGLADSYEQYF.

As regards this clonotype: This sequence may be a read error, since a much larger clone differs from it by one base. The chain joins TRBV6-5 to TRBJ2-7; D unclear. The V gene's germline CDR1 is MNHEY and CDR2 SVGAGI. Trimming pared 8 bases from V and 7 bases from J, leaving 21 bases between. The CDR3 is 14 residues long. CDR3 loop: CASGRGTAVGEQYF. CDR3 nucleotides: TGTGCCAGCGGACGAGGAACGGCAGTGGGGGAGCAGTACTTC.

To note about this clonotype: One base away lies a much larger clone, so this may be a sequencing read error. This chain connects TRBV6-1 to TRBJ2-7; the D is unclear. V shed 5 bases and J shed 3 bases, with 14 bases lying between them. This CDR3 region has 14 residues. Germline assignment: CDR1 MNHNS and CDR2 SASEGT. CDR3 in amino acids: CASSPTLFCYEQYF. The CDR3 DNA reads as TGTGCCAGCAGTCCAACCCTGTTTTGCTACGAGCAGTACTTC.

This clonotype was seen at least ten times. Here the CDR3 reads CASSQVATPWREQYF. The CDR3 DNA follows: TGTGCCAGCAGCCAAGTCGCGACACCCTGGAGGGAGCAGTACTTC. The chain couples TRBV3-1 to TRBJ2-7; a weak D match, TRBD2 (5 bases). The CDR3 covers 15 residues. Germline V gene sequence: CDR1 LGHDT, CDR2 YNNKEL (reference sequence). Trimming cost V 1 base and J 7 bases, with 17 bases left between them.

The chain joins TRBV7-2 to TRBJ2-4, with D uncertain. The end of the DNA fits TRBJ2-7 better, so the J call may be wrong. The CDR3 extends over 13 amino acids. Germline V lookup: CDR1 SGHTA, CDR2 FQGNSA. The CDR3 here is CVRSSTSAYEQYF. The CDR3 DNA reads as TGTGTCAGAAGCTCCACTTCCGCCTACGAGCAGTACTTC.

The sample holds a few counts of this clonotype. A much larger clone differs by one base, so this may be a read error. V and J are TRBV6-1 and TRBJ2-5; no firm D call. The V gene's germline CDR1 is MNHNS and CDR2 SASEGT. This CDR3 has 14 residues. The V gene lost 1 base and the J gene lost 11 bases, with 17 bases spanning the gap. The CDR3 loop reads CASSEGLPGNEQYF. CDR3 in DNA: TGTGCCAGCAGTGAAGGTTTGCCCGGCAATGAGCAGTACTTC.

This clonotype was seen at least ten times. The V and J genes are TRBV18 and TRBJ2-3; D is possibly TRBD1 (5 bases). Per the germline V gene, CDR1 is KGHSH and CDR2 is LQKENI. CDR3 size: 14 residues. The V end was cut by 3 bases, the J end by 4 bases, with 11 bases between. CDR3 region: CASSPLRGSDTQYF. The CDR3, as DNA: TGTGCCAGCTCACCTCTAAGGGGATCAGATACGCAGTATTTT.

V gene TRBV28 combines with J gene TRBJ1-6, with D possibly matching TRBD1 (5 bases). The CDR3 loop spans 12 amino acids. Germline V lookup: CDR1 MDHEN, CDR2 SYDVKM. V gave up 10 bases and J gave up 9 bases, with 13 bases separating them. CDR3 sequence (DNA): TGTGCCACCCGGTCCGGGGGTTCACCCCTCCACTTT. Translating gives CATRSGGSPLHF. Supplemented by reference TRBV28 and TRBJ1-6, the full variable domain reads DVKVTQSSRYLVKRTGEKVFLECVQDMDHENMFWYRQDPGLGLRLIYFSYDVKMKEKGDIPEGYSVSREKKERFSLILESASTNQTSMYLCATRSGGSPLHFGNGTRLTVT.

This chain links TRBV30 with TRBJ2-6; D unresolved. V dropped 6 bases and J dropped 9 bases, with 6 bases sitting between them. CDR3 size: 10 residues. Germline CDR1 is GTSNPN and CDR2 is SVGIG (reference sequence). Here the CDR3 reads CACEYNVLTF. The CDR3 DNA reads as TGTGCCTGCGAGTACAACGTCCTGACTTTC.